These 3 T cell receptor beta chains were all obtained from the same sample, sequenced in a study of blood T cell repertoires in COVID-19. Profiling relied on immunoSEQ multiplex PCR, and the TCRdb table lists in-frame clones only, not all of them. This table has approximately 96,000 clones, 90% to 95% appearing once. Sequencing used peripheral blood. These receptors were collected from a human donor with active COVID-19. The donor label of this sample is uncertain.

V usage is TRBV19 and J usage is TRBJ2-2, with D perhaps TRBD2 (5 bases). Germline assignment: CDR1 LNHDA and CDR2 SQIVND (reference sequence). The CDR3 covers 14 residues. The V and J ends lost 1 base and 3 bases respectively, with 6 bases between them. DNA for the CDR3: TGTGCCAGTAGTATAGGAGCGGACACCGGGGAGCTGTTTTTT. Its translation: CASSIGADTGELFF.

V usage is TRBV7-6 and J usage is TRBJ1-4; the match to TRBD1 covers 8 bases. Germline V gene data show CDR1 as SGHVS and CDR2 as FNYEAQ. V gave up 5 bases and J gave up 6 bases; unmatched junction bases: 8. The CDR3 covers 15 residues. The CDR3 sequence is CASSRRTGMDEKLFF. The CDR3 DNA reads TGTGCCAGCAGCCGACGGACAGGGATGGATGAAAAACTGTTTTTT.

The chain links TRBV19 to TRBJ1-2; 8 bases fit TRBD1. The CDR3 extends over 14 amino acids. The germline V gene has CDR1 LNHDA and CDR2 SQIVND (reference sequence). V lost 9 bases to trimming and J lost 4 bases; unmatched junction nucleotides: 10. For the CDR3, the DNA is TGTGCCAGCAACCAGGGACAGGCAATCTATGGCTACACCTTC. It codes for CASNQGQAIYGYTF.